Shown below are 7 T cell receptor beta chains from a single sample sequenced in a study of shared clonotypes between healthy human individuals. Sequenced by immunoSEQ multiplex PCR; TCRdb stores in-frame clones only, minus some. The sample holds some 2 million clones, around 95% seen once. The sequenced material came from naive CD4+ T cells sorted from blood. As to subset: CD45RA+ positively selected. The receptors were sampled from a man aged 18 to 30 in good health.

The gene calls are TRBV30 and TRBJ1-4; 7 nucleotides match TRBD1. Germline CDR1 reads GTSNPN; CDR2 reads SVGIG (reference sequence). J was trimmed by 5 bases and V by 5 bases; bases with no gene match: 5. The CDR3 runs to 13 residues. The CDR3 here is CAWGGTVNEKLFF. CDR3 coding DNA: TGTGCCTGGGGGGGGACAGTAAATGAAAAACTGTTTTTT.

This clone has a single count. The chain uses TRBV10-1 and TRBJ1-6; D not certain. CDR1 is WNHNN and CDR2 is SYGVQD in the germline V gene (reference sequence). V shed 9 bases and J shed 1 base, with 16 bases lying between them. The CDR3 is 16 amino acids. DNA for the CDR3: TGCGCCAGGAGGAGGTGGGGTCGATCCTATAATTCACCCCTCCACTTT. It translates to CARRRWGRSYNSPLHF.

Notes on this clone: The junction does not match germline at one end; this may be a read error. Other DNA variants within this sample encode the same CDR3. The V gene is TRBV2, the J gene TRBJ2-1, with 13 bases that match TRBD2. The CDR3 length is 15 residues. CDR1 and CDR2 (germline): SNHLY, FYNNEI. CDR3 protein: CASSSGTSGKGEQFF. The CDR3 DNA sequence: TGCGCCAGCAGTTCCGGGACTAGCGGGAAGGGTGAGCAGTTCTTC.

This sequence joins TRBV7-9 and TRBJ1-1; D gene uncertain. Germline V gene sequence: CDR1 SEHNR, CDR2 FQNEAQ (reference sequence). The V and J ends lost 1 base and 1 base respectively, with 7 bases between them. The CDR3 runs to 14 residues. The CDR3 sequence is CASSLVAENTEAFF. CDR3 DNA: TGTGCCAGCAGCTTAGTGGCAGAGAACACTGAAGCTTTCTTT.

This clone was seen once. V is TRBV5-4 and J is TRBJ2-7; a possible D gene is TRBD1 (5 bases). Trimming shortened V by 4 bases and J by 0 bases, and 14 bases separated the two germline ends. The CDR3 spans 15 residues. Germline lookup yields CDR1 SGHNT and CDR2 YYREEE (reference sequence). CDR3 sequence (DNA): TGTGCCAGCAGCATACAAACAGGTTCCTCCTACGAGCAGTACTTC. It translates to CASSIQTGSSYEQYF.

V is TRBV5-3 and J is TRBJ2-7; 8 nucleotides line up with TRBD1. TRBV5-3 is an ORF for which the function is uncertain. This CDR3 is built from 15 residues. V lost 5 bases, J lost 3 bases, and 10 bases stayed unmatched. CDR3 coding DNA: TGTGCCAGAAGTGGGGGAAGGGACAGGCGCTACGAGCAGTACTTC. As protein: CARSGGRDRRYEQYF.

The rearrangement uses TRBV29-1 and TRBJ2-1; D is perhaps TRBD1 or TRBD2 (5 bases each). Trimming took off 6 bases at V and 4 bases at J, with 16 bases between the two ends. Germline CDR1 and CDR2: SQVTM and ANQGSEA. CDR3 length: 14 residues. The chain's CDR3 is CSVRATALYNEQFF. The CDR3 region has the DNA TGCAGCGTGCGGGCGACAGCCCTATACAATGAGCAGTTCTTC.